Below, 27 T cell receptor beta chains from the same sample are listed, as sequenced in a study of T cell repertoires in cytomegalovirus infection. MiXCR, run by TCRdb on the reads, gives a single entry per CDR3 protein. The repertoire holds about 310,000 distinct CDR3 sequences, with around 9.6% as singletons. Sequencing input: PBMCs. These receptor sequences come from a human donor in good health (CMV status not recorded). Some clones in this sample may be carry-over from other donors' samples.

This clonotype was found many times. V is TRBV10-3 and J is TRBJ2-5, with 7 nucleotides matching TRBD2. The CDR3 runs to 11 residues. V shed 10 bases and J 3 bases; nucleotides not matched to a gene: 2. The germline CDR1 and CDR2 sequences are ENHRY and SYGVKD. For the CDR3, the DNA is TGTGCCACTACTAGCGAAGAGACCCAGTACTTC. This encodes CATTSEETQYF.

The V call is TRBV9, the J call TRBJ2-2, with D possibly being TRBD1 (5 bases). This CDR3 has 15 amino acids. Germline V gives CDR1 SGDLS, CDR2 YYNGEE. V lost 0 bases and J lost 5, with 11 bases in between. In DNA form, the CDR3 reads TGTGCCAGCAGCGTAGCCGGACACGGGACCGGGGAGCTGTTTTTT. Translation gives CASSVAGHGTGELFF.

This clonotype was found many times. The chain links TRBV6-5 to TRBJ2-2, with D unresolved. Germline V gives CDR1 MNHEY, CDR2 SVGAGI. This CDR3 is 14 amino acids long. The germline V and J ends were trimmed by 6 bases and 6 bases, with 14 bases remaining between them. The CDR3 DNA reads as TGTGCCAGCAGCCCCCCCGGTACTCCCGGGGAGCTGTTTTTT. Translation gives CASSPPGTPGELFF.

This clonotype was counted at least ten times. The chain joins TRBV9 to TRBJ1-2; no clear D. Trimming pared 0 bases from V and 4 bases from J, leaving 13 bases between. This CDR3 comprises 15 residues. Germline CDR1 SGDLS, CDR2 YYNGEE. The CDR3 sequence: CASSVASFGTYGYTF. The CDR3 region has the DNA TGTGCCAGCAGCGTAGCCAGCTTCGGAACCTATGGCTACACCTTC.

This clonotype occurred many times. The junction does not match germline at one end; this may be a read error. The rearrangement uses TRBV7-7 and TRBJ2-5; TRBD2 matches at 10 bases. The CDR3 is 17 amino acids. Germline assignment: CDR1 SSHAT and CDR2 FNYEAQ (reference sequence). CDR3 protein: CASSFRPRTSGEETQYF. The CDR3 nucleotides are TGTGCTAGCAGCTTCCGCCCTCGGACTAGCGGTGAAGAGACCCAGTACTTC.

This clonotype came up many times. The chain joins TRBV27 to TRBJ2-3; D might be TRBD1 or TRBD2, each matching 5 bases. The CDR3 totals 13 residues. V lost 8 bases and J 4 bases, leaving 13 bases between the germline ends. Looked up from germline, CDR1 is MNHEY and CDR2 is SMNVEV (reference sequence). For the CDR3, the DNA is TGTGCCAGCCTCGACTGGGACGCAGATACGCAGTATTTT. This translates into CASLDWDADTQYF.

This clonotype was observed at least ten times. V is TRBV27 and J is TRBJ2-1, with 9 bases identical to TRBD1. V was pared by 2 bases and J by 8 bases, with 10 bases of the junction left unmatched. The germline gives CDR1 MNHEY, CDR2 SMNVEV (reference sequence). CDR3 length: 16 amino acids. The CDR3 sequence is CASSLRAGQGNDEQFF. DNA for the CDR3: TGTGCCAGCAGTTTAAGGGCGGGACAGGGTAACGATGAGCAGTTCTTC.

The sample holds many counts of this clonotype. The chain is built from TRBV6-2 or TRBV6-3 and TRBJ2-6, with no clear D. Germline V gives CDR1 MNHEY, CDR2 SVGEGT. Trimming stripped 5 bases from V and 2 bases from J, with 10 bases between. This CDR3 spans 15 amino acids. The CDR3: CASSPAGAGANVLTF. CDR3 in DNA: TGTGCCAGCAGTCCCGCCGGAGCTGGGGCCAACGTCCTGACTTTC.

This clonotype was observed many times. CDR3 sequence reads: CASSSGTGGPYSNQPQHF. The CDR3 DNA sequence: TGTGCCAGCAGTTCCGGGACAGGAGGTCCGTATAGCAATCAGCCCCAGCATTTT. The rearrangement joins TRBV2 to TRBJ1-5, with TRBD1 matching 8 bases. The CDR3 is 18 amino acids. The V gene end was trimmed by 5 bases and the J gene end by 0 bases; junction bases not matched to a gene: 12. Germline values: CDR1 SNHLY, CDR2 FYNNEI.

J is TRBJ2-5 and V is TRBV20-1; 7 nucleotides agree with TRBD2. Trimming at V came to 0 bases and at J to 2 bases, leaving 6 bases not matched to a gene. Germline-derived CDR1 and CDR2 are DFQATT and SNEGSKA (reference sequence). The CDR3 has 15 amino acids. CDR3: CSARDLGGGQETQYF. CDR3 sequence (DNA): TGCAGTGCTAGAGATCTGGGGGGGGGACAAGAGACCCAGTACTTC.

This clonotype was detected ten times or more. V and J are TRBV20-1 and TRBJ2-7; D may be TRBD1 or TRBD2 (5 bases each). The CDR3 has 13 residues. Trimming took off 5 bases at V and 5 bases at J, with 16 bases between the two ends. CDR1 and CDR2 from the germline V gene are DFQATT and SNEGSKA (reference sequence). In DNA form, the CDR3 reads TGCAGTGCTGGAGCTGGGGGAGTAAACGAGCAGTACTTC. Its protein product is CSAGAGGVNEQYF.

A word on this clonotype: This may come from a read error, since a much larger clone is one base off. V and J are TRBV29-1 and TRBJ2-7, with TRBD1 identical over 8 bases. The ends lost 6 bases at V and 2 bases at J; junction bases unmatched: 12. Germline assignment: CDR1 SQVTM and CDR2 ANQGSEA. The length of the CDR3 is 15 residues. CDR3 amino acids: CSVAVLGQAAYEQYV. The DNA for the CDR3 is TGCAGCGTCGCCGTCCTGGGACAGGCCGCCTACGAGCAGTACGTC.

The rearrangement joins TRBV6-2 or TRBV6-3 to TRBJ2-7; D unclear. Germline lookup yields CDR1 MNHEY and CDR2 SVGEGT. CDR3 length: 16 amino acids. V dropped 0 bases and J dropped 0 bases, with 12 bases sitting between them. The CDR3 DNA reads TGTGCCAGCAGTTACTCCCCTGGACGTGCCTCCTACGAGCAGTACGTC. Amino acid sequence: CASSYSPGRASYEQYV.

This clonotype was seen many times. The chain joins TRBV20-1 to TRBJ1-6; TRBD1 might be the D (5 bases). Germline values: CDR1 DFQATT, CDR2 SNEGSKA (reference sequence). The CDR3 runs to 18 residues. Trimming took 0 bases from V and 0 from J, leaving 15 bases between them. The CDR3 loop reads CSARDLPGKSSYNSPLHF. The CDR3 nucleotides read TGCAGTGCTAGAGATCTTCCAGGGAAGAGCTCCTATAATTCACCCCTCCACTTT.

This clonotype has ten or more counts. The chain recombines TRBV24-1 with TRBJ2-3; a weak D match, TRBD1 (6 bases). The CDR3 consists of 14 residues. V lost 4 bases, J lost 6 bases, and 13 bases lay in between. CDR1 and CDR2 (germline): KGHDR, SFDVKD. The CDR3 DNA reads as TGTGCCACCAGTGAAGCATTCACAGGGGATACGCAGTATTTT. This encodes CATSEAFTGDTQYF.

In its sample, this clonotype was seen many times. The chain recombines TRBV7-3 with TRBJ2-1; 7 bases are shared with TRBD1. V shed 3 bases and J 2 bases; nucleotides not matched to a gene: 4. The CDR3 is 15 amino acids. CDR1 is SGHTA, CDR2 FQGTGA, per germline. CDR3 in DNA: TGTGCCAGCAGCTTGACCGGGACAGCCTACAATGAGCAGTTCTTC. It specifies CASSLTGTAYNEQFF.

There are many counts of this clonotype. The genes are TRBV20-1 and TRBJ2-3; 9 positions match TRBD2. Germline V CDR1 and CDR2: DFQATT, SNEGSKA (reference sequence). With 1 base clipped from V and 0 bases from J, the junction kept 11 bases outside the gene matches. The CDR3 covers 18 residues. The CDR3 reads CSARVSGGTSSSTDTQYF. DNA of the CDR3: TGCAGTGCTAGAGTAAGCGGGGGGACTTCAAGTAGCACAGATACGCAGTATTTT.

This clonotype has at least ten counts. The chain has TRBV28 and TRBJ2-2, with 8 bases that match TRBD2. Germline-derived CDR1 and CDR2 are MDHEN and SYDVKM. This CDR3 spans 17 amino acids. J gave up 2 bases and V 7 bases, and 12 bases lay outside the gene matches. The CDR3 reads CASTGLGTRPNTGELFF. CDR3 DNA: TGTGCCAGCACGGGTTTGGGGACTAGACCCAACACCGGGGAGCTGTTTTTT. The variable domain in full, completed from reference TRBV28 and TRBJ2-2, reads DVKVTQSSRYLVKRTGEKVFLECVQDMDHENMFWYRQDPGLGLRLIYFSYDVKMKEKGDIPEGYSVSREKKERFSLILESASTNQTSMYLCASTGLGTRPNTGELFFGEGSRLTVL.

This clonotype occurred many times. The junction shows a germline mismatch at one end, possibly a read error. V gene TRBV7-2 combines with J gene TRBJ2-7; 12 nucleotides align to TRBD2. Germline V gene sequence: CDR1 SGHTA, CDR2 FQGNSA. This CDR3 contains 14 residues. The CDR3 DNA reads TGTGCCAGCAGCCCGAGACTAGCGGGGGCCCTGGACCACTTC. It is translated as CASSPRLAGALDHF.

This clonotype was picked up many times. This CDR3 reads CASSLRAGTEAFF. The CDR3 coding sequence is TGCGCCAGCAGCTTAAGGGCGGGCACTGAAGCTTTCTTT. This chain connects TRBV5-1 to TRBJ1-1, with D unresolved. CDR3 length: 13 residues. Germline V gene lookup returns CDR1 SGHRS and CDR2 YFSETQ. The V end lost 2 bases, the J end lost 4 bases, and 9 bases lay between the germline ends.

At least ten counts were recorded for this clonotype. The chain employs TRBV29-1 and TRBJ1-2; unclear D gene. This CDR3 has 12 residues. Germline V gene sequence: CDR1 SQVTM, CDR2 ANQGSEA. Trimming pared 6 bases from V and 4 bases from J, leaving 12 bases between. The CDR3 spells CSVDRQVYGYTF. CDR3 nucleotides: TGCAGCGTGGACCGTCAGGTCTATGGCTACACCTTC.

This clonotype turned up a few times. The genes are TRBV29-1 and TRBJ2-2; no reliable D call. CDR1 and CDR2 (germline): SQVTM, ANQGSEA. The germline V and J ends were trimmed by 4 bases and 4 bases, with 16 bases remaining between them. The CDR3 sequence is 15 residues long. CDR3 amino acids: CSVGMETSGTGELFF. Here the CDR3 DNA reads TGCAGCGTTGGGATGGAGACTTCGGGCACCGGGGAGCTGTTTTTT.

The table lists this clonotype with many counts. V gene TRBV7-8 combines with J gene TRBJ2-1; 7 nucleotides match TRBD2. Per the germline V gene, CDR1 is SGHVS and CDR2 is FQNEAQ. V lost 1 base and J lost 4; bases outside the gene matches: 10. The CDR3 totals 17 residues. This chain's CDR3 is CASSLVEAGVLYNEQFF. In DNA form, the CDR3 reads TGTGCCAGCAGCTTAGTGGAGGCGGGGGTTCTGTACAATGAGCAGTTCTTC.

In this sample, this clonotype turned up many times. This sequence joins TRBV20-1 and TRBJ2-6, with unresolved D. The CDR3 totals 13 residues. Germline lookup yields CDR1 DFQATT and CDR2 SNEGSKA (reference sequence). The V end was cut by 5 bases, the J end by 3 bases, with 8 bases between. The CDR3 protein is CSAVGVGANVLTF. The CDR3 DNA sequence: TGCAGTGCTGTTGGGGTTGGGGCCAACGTCCTGACTTTC.

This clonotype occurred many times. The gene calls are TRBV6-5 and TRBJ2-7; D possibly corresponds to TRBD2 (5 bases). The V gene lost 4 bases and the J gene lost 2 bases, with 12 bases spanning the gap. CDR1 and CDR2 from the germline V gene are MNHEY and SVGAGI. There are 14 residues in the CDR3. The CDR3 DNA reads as TGTGCCAGCAGTTCCGGGATTAGCACCTACGAGCAGTACTTC. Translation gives CASSSGISTYEQYF.

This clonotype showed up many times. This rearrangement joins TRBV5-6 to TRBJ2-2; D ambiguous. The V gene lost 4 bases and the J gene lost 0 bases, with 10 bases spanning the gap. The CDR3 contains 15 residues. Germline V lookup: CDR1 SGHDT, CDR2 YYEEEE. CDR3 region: CASSPPLANTGELFF. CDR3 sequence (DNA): TGTGCCAGCAGCCCACCCCTCGCGAACACCGGGGAGCTGTTTTTT.

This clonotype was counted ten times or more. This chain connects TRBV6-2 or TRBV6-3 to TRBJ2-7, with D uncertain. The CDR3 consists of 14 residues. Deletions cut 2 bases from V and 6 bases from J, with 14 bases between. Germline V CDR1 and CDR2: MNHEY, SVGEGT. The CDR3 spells CASSYLKGASEQYV. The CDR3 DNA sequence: TGTGCCAGCAGTTACCTCAAGGGTGCAAGCGAGCAGTACGTC.